These 24 T cell receptor beta chains were sequenced from one sample in a study of OX40 agonist ivuxolimab in advanced cancers. Repertoires were generated with immunoSEQ multiplex PCR, while TCRdb's copy carries only in-frame clones and drops some. This table has around 100,000 clones, 90% appearing once. The material was CD4+ or CD8+ T cells sorted from blood, obtained in a trial of the OX40 agonist ivuxolimab. Receptors were obtained from an adult with an advanced solid tumor such as melanoma, head and neck, liver or kidney cancer.

The chain couples TRBV7-2 to TRBJ2-1, with 14 bases identical to TRBD2. Germline CDR1 is SGHTA and CDR2 is FQGNSA. V lost 7 bases to trimming and J lost 5 bases; unmatched junction nucleotides: 7. The CDR3 length is 16 residues. CDR3 nucleotides: TGTGCCAGCACCCTTAGACTAGCGGGAGGGAACAATGAGCAGTTCTTC. This encodes CASTLRLAGGNNEQFF.

This clone was detected only once. The V call is TRBV11-3, the J call TRBJ1-1, with 7 bases aligning to TRBD1. V gave up 5 bases and J gave up 4 bases; unmatched junction bases: 4. CDR1 and CDR2 (germline): SGHNT, YENEEA. The CDR3 is made up of 13 amino acids. Here the CDR3 reads CASSASGGTEAFF. As DNA, the CDR3 is TGTGCCAGCAGCGCTTCAGGGGGCACTGAAGCTTTCTTT.

The CDR3 loop is CASSLQAGSTDTQYF. CDR3 nucleotides: TGTGCCAGCAGCTTACAAGCGGGAAGCACAGATACGCAGTATTTT. The V gene is TRBV7-7, the J gene TRBJ2-3; 7 bases are a match to TRBD2. The junction had 2 bases not matched to a gene; V was cut back by 2 bases and J by 0 bases. CDR1 is SSHAT and CDR2 is FNYEAQ in the germline V gene (reference sequence). The CDR3 spans 15 residues.

The V call is TRBV19, the J call TRBJ1-2; TRBD1 matches at 10 bases. The V gene end was trimmed by 4 bases and the J gene end by 4 bases; junction bases not matched to a gene: 9. Germline CDR1 LNHDA, CDR2 SQIVND (reference sequence). The CDR3 contains 16 residues. CDR3 region: CASSTSGTGVSYGYTF. CDR3 coding DNA: TGTGCCAGTAGTACCTCCGGGACAGGGGTGTCCTATGGCTACACCTTC.

The chain recombines TRBV9 with TRBJ2-5, with 7 bases that match TRBD1. V was pared by 3 bases and J by 5 bases, with 7 bases of the junction left unmatched. The CDR3 length is 14 residues. Per germline, CDR1 SGDLS and CDR2 YYNGEE. CDR3 in amino acids: CASSARQGAETQYF. The DNA of the CDR3 is TGTGCCAGCAGCGCGAGACAGGGCGCTGAGACCCAGTACTTC.

The chain is built from TRBV30 and TRBJ1-2; 9 nucleotides line up with TRBD1. This CDR3 spans 14 amino acids. Germline CDR1 reads GTSNPN; CDR2 reads SVGIG (reference sequence). V was clipped by 5 bases and J by 4 bases; unmatched bases: 8. In DNA form, the CDR3 reads TGTGCCTGGGGCCGTGAGACAGGGGGCTATGGCTACACCTTC. Translation: CAWGRETGGYGYTF.

The chain carries TRBV28 and TRBJ2-7; D perhaps matches TRBD2 (7 bases). V was pared by 7 bases and J by 6 bases, with 16 bases between. CDR1 is MDHEN and CDR2 is SYDVKM in the germline V gene. CDR3 length: 13 residues. The CDR3 DNA reads as TGTGCCAGCACCGGGGGCGGGGGCTCCGAGCAGTACTTC. This gives the protein CASTGGGGSEQYF.

The rearrangement uses TRBV7-2 and TRBJ2-7; tentative D call: TRBD1 (6 bases). Germline V gene sequence: CDR1 SGHTA, CDR2 FQGNSA. The CDR3 has 14 residues. Trimming removed 5 bases at V and 1 base at J, with 12 bases between. The CDR3 DNA is TGTGCCAGCAGCCTCGGACAGCGTTCCTACGAGCAGTACTTC. The encoded protein is CASSLGQRSYEQYF.

The chain links TRBV5-4 to TRBJ1-2; 10 positions agree with TRBD1. This CDR3 has 15 residues. Trimming at V came to 4 bases and at J to 8 bases, leaving 11 bases not matched to a gene. CDR1 and CDR2 (germline): SGHNT, YYREEE (reference sequence). In DNA, the CDR3 is TGTGCCAGCAGCGCGACAGGGGGCGCGACCAGGGGCTACACCTTC. Translating it yields CASSATGGATRGYTF. Combining the CDR3 with reference TRBV5-4 and TRBJ1-2 gives the whole variable domain ETGVTQSPTHLIKTRGQQVTLRCSSQSGHNTVSWYQQALGQGPQFIFQYYREEENGRGNFPPRFSGLQFPNYSSELNVNALELDDSALYLCASSATGGATRGYTFGSGTRLTVV.

The J gene is TRBJ2-2, the V gene TRBV7-2; D is undetermined. Trimming cost V 2 bases and J 5 bases, with 9 bases left between them. In germline, CDR1 is SGHTA, CDR2 FQGNSA. CDR3 size: 14 residues. CDR3 loop: CASSLRSLTGELFF. CDR3 in DNA: TGTGCCAGCAGCTTAAGGTCCCTAACCGGGGAGCTGTTTTTT.

The chain combines TRBV7-2 with TRBJ2-3, with no clear D. Trimming took off 1 base at V and 8 bases at J, with 16 bases between the two ends. Germline lookup yields CDR1 SGHTA and CDR2 FQGNSA. The CDR3 length is 15 residues. CDR3: CASSLEGGVRVTQYF. The CDR3 region has the DNA TGTGCCAGCAGCTTAGAAGGTGGGGTAAGGGTTACGCAGTATTTT.

CDR3 residues: CASSRGDSGSYNEQFF. The CDR3 DNA sequence: TGTGCCAGCAGCCGGGGAGATAGCGGCTCCTACAATGAGCAGTTCTTC. This sequence joins TRBV4-2 and TRBJ2-1, with D perhaps TRBD2 (6 bases). Germline-derived CDR1 and CDR2 are LGHNA and YNFKEQ. This CDR3 spans 16 amino acids. Trimming stripped 4 bases from V and 0 bases from J, with 13 bases between.

A single count supports this clone. CDR3 DNA sequence: TGTGCCAGCAGCTTTAACTCCCCGGGACTACAAGAGACCCAGTACTTC. The encoded protein is CASSFNSPGLQETQYF. The genes are TRBV7-2 and TRBJ2-5; 7 positions agree with TRBD2. Germline V CDR1 and CDR2: SGHTA, FQGNSA. The ends lost 3 bases at V and 2 bases at J; junction bases unmatched: 9. This CDR3 comprises 16 residues.

The chain recombines TRBV10-1 with TRBJ2-1, with D perhaps assigned TRBD1 or TRBD2 (5 bases each). V lost 2 bases and J 7 bases, leaving 15 bases between the germline ends. The germline V gene has CDR1 WNHNN and CDR2 SYGVQD (reference sequence). This CDR3 is 15 amino acids long. CDR3 sequence (DNA): TGCGCCAGCAGTGAGCTCCAGGTGTGGGGGAATGAGCAGTTCTTC. This encodes CASSELQVWGNEQFF.

The chain uses TRBV5-1 and TRBJ2-2, with 10 positions matching TRBD2. Trimming cost V 4 bases and J 4 bases; bases outside gene matches: 4. Germline CDR1 and CDR2: SGHRS and YFSETQ. The CDR3 is made up of 15 amino acids. The CDR3 DNA sequence: TGCGCCAGCAGCAGGACTAGCGGATTCACCGGGGAGCTGTTTTTT. Its translation is CASSRTSGFTGELFF.

The V and J genes are TRBV2 and TRBJ2-5; no reliable D call. The CDR3 length is 13 residues. CDR1 is SNHLY, CDR2 FYNNEI, per germline. V lost 3 bases, J lost 7 bases, and 12 bases lay in between. The CDR3 nucleotides read TGTGCCAGCAGTGATAGAGCACTTGGGACCCAGTACTTC. It yields the protein CASSDRALGTQYF.

This clone has at least ten counts. The chain carries TRBV20-1 and TRBJ1-2; D remains unclear. The CDR3 sequence is 10 residues long. V dropped 5 bases and J dropped 4 bases, with 5 bases sitting between them. Germline V CDR1 and CDR2: DFQATT, SNEGSKA (reference sequence). As DNA, the CDR3 is TGCAGTGCTTTCATCTATGGCTACACCTTC. Its protein product is CSAFIYGYTF.

J is TRBJ2-7 and V is TRBV27; TRBD1 agrees at 7 bases. The length of the CDR3 is 14 residues. Germline V gene lookup returns CDR1 MNHEY and CDR2 SMNVEV (reference sequence). V shed 6 bases, J shed 2 bases, and the junction held 7 bases outside the gene matches. CDR3 sequence: CASSSWDSPYEQYF. CDR3 in DNA: TGTGCCAGCAGCTCCTGGGACAGCCCCTACGAGCAGTACTTC.

The genes are TRBV27 and TRBJ1-4; weak D call: TRBD1 (6 bases). This CDR3 has 15 residues. Trimming cost V 8 bases and J 10 bases, with 23 bases left between them. In germline, CDR1 is MNHEY, CDR2 SMNVEV (reference sequence). The CDR3 reads CASPGRDNRIRKLFF. The CDR3 coding sequence is TGTGCCAGCCCTGGGCGGGACAATCGAATTCGAAAACTGTTTTTT.

The chain recombines TRBV2 with TRBJ2-7, with a tentative D call TRBD1 (6 bases). Germline V lookup: CDR1 SNHLY, CDR2 FYNNEI. V lost 5 bases, J lost 3 bases, and 20 bases lay in between. This CDR3 has 16 amino acids. CDR3 nucleotide sequence: TGTGCCAGCAGTCCCCTAATTTCGAGAGGGGGCTACGAGCAGTACTTC. As protein: CASSPLISRGGYEQYF.

The chain couples TRBV7-3 to TRBJ2-2, with 7 bases that match TRBD2. V was clipped by 5 bases and J by 5 bases; unmatched bases: 8. The CDR3 totals 15 residues. Germline CDR1 reads SGHTA; CDR2 reads FQGTGA. This CDR3 is CASSQSGTGTGELFF. CDR3 sequence (DNA): TGTGCCAGCAGCCAAAGCGGGACGGGGACCGGGGAGCTGTTTTTT.

The J gene is TRBJ2-7, the V gene TRBV5-6; D possibly corresponds to TRBD1 (5 bases). The CDR3 is made up of 13 amino acids. V was cut by 4 bases and J by 0 bases, with 8 bases left in between. Germline V lookup: CDR1 SGHDT, CDR2 YYEEEE. CDR3 sequence (DNA): TGTGCCAGCAGCCGACAGTTCTCCTACGAGCAGTACTTC. This sequence encodes CASSRQFSYEQYF.

The rearrangement joins TRBV6-5 to TRBJ2-2; no clear D. V lost 2 bases and J 2 bases, leaving 0 bases between the germline ends. In germline, CDR1 is MNHEY, CDR2 SVGAGI. There are 12 residues in the CDR3. The CDR3 spells CASSYNTGELFF. The CDR3 DNA sequence: TGTGCCAGCAGTTACAACACCGGGGAGCTGTTTTTT.

The chain is built from TRBV7-9 and TRBJ1-1, with 8 bases that match TRBD1. The CDR3 has 16 amino acids. Germline trimming cut 5 bases from V and 0 bases from J; bases unmatched to any gene: 8. The germline CDR1 and CDR2 sequences are SEHNR and FQNEAQ (reference sequence). Here the CDR3 DNA reads TGTGCCAGCAGCAAAGGGACAGGAAGCATGAACACTGAAGCTTTCTTT. Protein sequence: CASSKGTGSMNTEAFF.